This record looks at one T cell receptor (beta chain) sequence and its context. V shed 2 bases and J shed 1 base, with 20 bases lying between them. Germline V gives CDR1 MNHEY, CDR2 SMNVEV (reference sequence). This CDR3 is built from 18 residues. The authors' processing: Reference gene primer amplification gave estimated nucleated cell counts. Profiling relied on immunoSEQ multiplex PCR, and the TCRdb table lists in-frame clones only, not all of them. Clone size and the V and J calls come from that table; the DNA yielded D and trimming. The sample consists of 170,000 or so clones, approximately 87% of them appearing once. The sample comes from a study of blood T cell repertoires in COVID-19. Across the study: Both acute and convalescent COVID-19 samples were obtained from the United States, Italy and Spain. PBMCs, B-cell-depleted T cells, or T cells were the source of the cDNA or gDNA that made up the material.

The chain combines TRBV27 with TRBJ2-5; maybe TRBD1 (6 bases). This clonotype originated in a woman younger than 30 who had recovered from COVID-19. Material: peripheral blood. CDR3 sequence: CASSLTWPGPRGQETQYF. The CDR3 bases are TGTGCCAGCAGTTTAACCTGGCCGGGTCCCAGGGGCCAAGAGACCCAGTACTTC.